The rows below give T cell receptor beta chains drawn from one sample of a study of blood T cell repertoires in COVID-19. The repertoire was sequenced with immunoSEQ multiplex PCR; TCRdb's copy has only in-frame clones and lacks some. The sample gives about 300,000 clones, more than 75% of which show up once; 1% to 1.5% is in the top ten. Input material: peripheral blood. The origin of the receptors is a man in his 70s with acute or convalescent COVID-19. Both conserved end residues are part of each CDR3. The D gene is left open where the match is weak. Size values are once, few and many counts, or a class for expanded clones, and some rows have none.

cdr3_nt: TGTGCCAGCAGCCAAGGCGGGAACACTGAAGCTTTCTTT
cdr3_aa: CASSQGGNTEAFF
clone_size: -
d_call: -
j_call: TRBJ1-1
v_call: TRBV3-1/TRBV3-2

cdr3_nt: TGTGCCAGCAGTTTCTGGGGGGACAGCACCTATGGCTACACCTTC
cdr3_aa: CASSFWGDSTYGYTF
clone_size: -
d_call: TRBD1
j_call: TRBJ1-2
v_call: TRBV27

cdr3_nt: TGTGCCAGCAGTCACGCCGGGACTAGTCCCCACGAGCAGTACTTC
cdr3_aa: CASSHAGTSPHEQYF
clone_size: -
d_call: TRBD2
j_call: TRBJ2-7
v_call: TRBV28

cdr3_nt: TGCGCCAGCAGTGAGGGCGCGGGCAATCAGCCCCAGCATTTT
cdr3_aa: CASSEGAGNQPQHF
clone_size: -
d_call: -
j_call: TRBJ1-5
v_call: TRBV5-1

cdr3_nt: TGCGCCAGCGGAGCTCTCTCCAGTGCCGTGACCGGGGAGCTGTTTTTT
cdr3_aa: CASGALSSAVTGELFF
clone_size: -
d_call: -
j_call: TRBJ2-2
v_call: TRBV5-1

cdr3_nt: TGTGCCAGTAGCAAGGCCGGGACAGTTGGCAATCAGCCCCAGCATTTT
cdr3_aa: CASSKAGTVGNQPQHF
clone_size: -
d_call: TRBD1
j_call: TRBJ1-5
v_call: TRBV19

cdr3_nt: TGTGCCAGCAGCCAACCGACAGGAAGGAGCTCCTATAATTCACCCCTCCACTTT
cdr3_aa: CASSQPTGRSSYNSPLHF
clone_size: -
d_call: -
j_call: TRBJ1-6
v_call: TRBV7-2

cdr3_nt: TGTGCCAGCAGCCAATCAGGGGGATTTGGGTCTGGCTACACCTTC
cdr3_aa: CASSQSGGFGSGYTF
clone_size: once
d_call: TRBD1
j_call: TRBJ1-2
v_call: TRBV7-9

cdr3_nt: TGTGCCAGCAGCTACAAGCGGGAAGAGACCCAGTACTTC
cdr3_aa: CASSYKREETQYF
clone_size: -
d_call: -
j_call: TRBJ2-5
v_call: TRBV7-2

cdr3_nt: TGTGCCAGCAGCGCCCAGAGCGGGGGGGCTTCTGGAGATACGCAGTATTTT
cdr3_aa: CASSAQSGGASGDTQYF
clone_size: -
d_call: TRBD2
j_call: TRBJ2-3
v_call: TRBV7-3

cdr3_nt: TGTGCCAGCTCACCACTTACTAGCGGGAGGTACAATGAGCAGTTCTTC
cdr3_aa: CASSPLTSGRYNEQFF
clone_size: -
d_call: TRBD2
j_call: TRBJ2-1
v_call: TRBV18

cdr3_nt: TGTGCCGCCGCCGGCAGGGGAAGGTCCTACGAGCAGTACTTC
cdr3_aa: CAAAGRGRSYEQYF
clone_size: -
d_call: -
j_call: TRBJ2-7
v_call: TRBV6-5

cdr3_nt: TGTGCCACCAGTTCCGCGGGATTGAATGGCTACACCTTC
cdr3_aa: CATSSAGLNGYTF
clone_size: -
d_call: -
j_call: TRBJ1-2
v_call: TRBV24-1

cdr3_nt: TGTGCCAGCCGAGGAGGATCAGGTCAGCCCCAGCATTTT
cdr3_aa: CASRGGSGQPQHF
clone_size: -
d_call: -
j_call: TRBJ1-5
v_call: TRBV6-5

cdr3_nt: TGTGCCAGCAGTCCGTCTGTCGCAGATACGCAGTATTTT
cdr3_aa: CASSPSVADTQYF
clone_size: -
d_call: -
j_call: TRBJ2-3
v_call: TRBV28

cdr3_nt: TGCAGCGTCGAGGGGACACCCGAAAGCACAGATACGCAGTATTTT
cdr3_aa: CSVEGTPESTDTQYF
clone_size: -
d_call: -
j_call: TRBJ2-3
v_call: TRBV29-1

cdr3_nt: TGCGCCAGCAGCTTGGACCTAGGGGCCTACGAGCAGTACTTC
cdr3_aa: CASSLDLGAYEQYF
clone_size: -
d_call: -
j_call: TRBJ2-7
v_call: TRBV5-1

cdr3_nt: TGTGCCAGCACCTTACAGGGGGCCCCTAATGAAAAACTGTTTTTT
cdr3_aa: CASTLQGAPNEKLFF
clone_size: -
d_call: TRBD1
j_call: TRBJ1-4
v_call: TRBV28

cdr3_nt: TGTGCCGGTTACAGAAACGATGAAGCTTTCTTT
cdr3_aa: CAGYRNDEAFF
clone_size: -
d_call: -
j_call: TRBJ1-1
v_call: TRBV30

cdr3_nt: TGTGCCAGCAGTCCGACTAGAAATGAGCAGTTCTTC
cdr3_aa: CASSPTRNEQFF
clone_size: -
d_call: -
j_call: TRBJ2-1
v_call: TRBV5-4

cdr3_nt: TGTGCCACCCGACAGACCCTCTATGGCTACACCTTC
cdr3_aa: CATRQTLYGYTF
clone_size: -
d_call: -
j_call: TRBJ1-2
v_call: TRBV6-5

cdr3_nt: TGTGCCAGCAGCCTGACAGAGTCTAACACTGAAGCTTTCTTT
cdr3_aa: CASSLTESNTEAFF
clone_size: -
d_call: -
j_call: TRBJ1-1
v_call: TRBV3-1/TRBV3-2

cdr3_nt: TGTGCCAGCAGTAGCAGCGGGGGGAGCTCCTACAATGAGCAGTTCTTC
cdr3_aa: CASSSSGGSSYNEQFF
clone_size: -
d_call: TRBD2
j_call: TRBJ2-1
v_call: TRBV19

cdr3_nt: TGTGCCAGCAGTCGCGACAGGGCGTATCAGGGCTACACCTTC
cdr3_aa: CASSRDRAYQGYTF
clone_size: -
d_call: TRBD1
j_call: TRBJ1-2
v_call: TRBV6-5

cdr3_nt: TGTGCCAGCAGTGGGGACAGATCCTACAATGAGCAGTTCTTC
cdr3_aa: CASSGDRSYNEQFF
clone_size: -
d_call: TRBD1
j_call: TRBJ2-1
v_call: TRBV2

cdr3_nt: TGTGCCAGCAGCTTGTTAGGGGCAGATAATTCACCCCTCCACTTT
cdr3_aa: CASSLLGADNSPLHF
clone_size: -
d_call: -
j_call: TRBJ1-6
v_call: TRBV5-4

cdr3_nt: TGTGCCAGCAGCTTGGGACAGGGGTGGGGCTACGAGCAGTACTTC
cdr3_aa: CASSLGQGWGYEQYF
clone_size: -
d_call: TRBD1
j_call: TRBJ2-7
v_call: TRBV7-2

cdr3_nt: TGTGCCAGCAGCGACCTACAGCCTAACTATGGCTACACCTTC
cdr3_aa: CASSDLQPNYGYTF
clone_size: -
d_call: -
j_call: TRBJ1-2
v_call: TRBV7-2

cdr3_nt: TGCGCCAGCAGCCCTCAGGGTTTCGACTCCTACAATGAGCAGTTCTTC
cdr3_aa: CASSPQGFDSYNEQFF
clone_size: -
d_call: -
j_call: TRBJ2-1
v_call: TRBV5-1

cdr3_nt: TGTGCCAGCAGCCCCCCGGAGAAAAGGTACAATGAGCAGTTCTTC
cdr3_aa: CASSPPEKRYNEQFF
clone_size: many
d_call: -
j_call: TRBJ2-1
v_call: TRBV3-1/TRBV3-2

cdr3_nt: TGTGCCAGCAGCTCTGGACAGGTGGGAAACATTCAGTACTTC
cdr3_aa: CASSSGQVGNIQYF
clone_size: -
d_call: TRBD1
j_call: TRBJ2-4
v_call: TRBV5-4

cdr3_nt: TGTGCCAGCAGCTTAGGTCGGTATCTGTACTTC
cdr3_aa: CASSLGRYLYF
clone_size: -
d_call: -
j_call: TRBJ2-7
v_call: TRBV13

cdr3_nt: TGCGCCAGCAGCCAAGAGGGACTAGCGGGGACCGGGGAGCTGTTTTTT
cdr3_aa: CASSQEGLAGTGELFF
clone_size: once
d_call: TRBD2
j_call: TRBJ2-2
v_call: TRBV4-1

cdr3_nt: TGTGCCAGTAGTGACGGGGCGGGAAGAAGTTCGAATGAGCAGTTCTTC
cdr3_aa: CASSDGAGRSSNEQFF
clone_size: -
d_call: -
j_call: TRBJ2-1
v_call: TRBV19

cdr3_nt: TGTGCCAGCAGTGCGGGGACTAGCGGCCTCATAGCCAAAAACATTCAGTACTTC
cdr3_aa: CASSAGTSGLIAKNIQYF
clone_size: -
d_call: TRBD2
j_call: TRBJ2-4
v_call: TRBV27

cdr3_nt: TGTGCCAGCAGCCAAGATACTCTAGCGGGAAATACGCAGTATTTT
cdr3_aa: CASSQDTLAGNTQYF
clone_size: -
d_call: TRBD2
j_call: TRBJ2-3
v_call: TRBV3-1/TRBV3-2

cdr3_nt: TGTGCCAGCACCCCACCGGGAGGAAGATCGTACGAGCAGTACTTC
cdr3_aa: CASTPPGGRSYEQYF
clone_size: -
d_call: TRBD2
j_call: TRBJ2-7
v_call: TRBV6-5

cdr3_nt: TGTGCCTGGGCCAAGGGACTGGGGGGATCACCCCTCCACTTT
cdr3_aa: CAWAKGLGGSPLHF
clone_size: few
d_call: -
j_call: TRBJ1-6
v_call: TRBV30

cdr3_nt: TGTGCCAGCAGCCAAGTCGAACAGGCCAGGACCCAGTACTTC
cdr3_aa: CASSQVEQARTQYF
clone_size: -
d_call: -
j_call: TRBJ2-5
v_call: TRBV4-2

cdr3_nt: TGCGCCAGCAGCCAACAGAGGGCGGGAGGGGCGAATGAGCAGTTCTTC
cdr3_aa: CASSQQRAGGANEQFF
clone_size: -
d_call: TRBD2
j_call: TRBJ2-1
v_call: TRBV4-3

cdr3_nt: TGCAGCGTTAGGCGGTCGACTGAAGCTTTCTTT
cdr3_aa: CSVRRSTEAFF
clone_size: -
d_call: -
j_call: TRBJ1-1
v_call: TRBV29-1

cdr3_nt: TGTGCCAGCAGTTTAACAGGGAACGAGCAGTACTTC
cdr3_aa: CASSLTGNEQYF
clone_size: -
d_call: -
j_call: TRBJ2-7
v_call: TRBV27

cdr3_nt: TGTGCCAGCAGCGTAGTCTCCACAGATACGCAGTATTTT
cdr3_aa: CASSVVSTDTQYF
clone_size: -
d_call: -
j_call: TRBJ2-3
v_call: TRBV9

cdr3_nt: TGTGCCAGCACGCGGGGGGACTTTGGGGTTTCACCCCTCCACTTT
cdr3_aa: CASTRGDFGVSPLHF
clone_size: -
d_call: -
j_call: TRBJ1-6
v_call: TRBV2

cdr3_nt: TGTGCCAGCAGTACCCCGACAGGGGCCGCTTTCTTT
cdr3_aa: CASSTPTGAAFF
clone_size: -
d_call: TRBD1
j_call: TRBJ1-1
v_call: TRBV12-3/TRBV12-4

cdr3_nt: TGTGCCAGCAGCACCACAGGGGGCACAGATACGCAGTATTTT
cdr3_aa: CASSTTGGTDTQYF
clone_size: -
d_call: TRBD1
j_call: TRBJ2-3
v_call: TRBV7-9

cdr3_nt: TGTGCCAGTAGTGAAGGACAGGGGAGACAGCCCCAGCATTTT
cdr3_aa: CASSEGQGRQPQHF
clone_size: -
d_call: TRBD1
j_call: TRBJ1-5
v_call: TRBV19